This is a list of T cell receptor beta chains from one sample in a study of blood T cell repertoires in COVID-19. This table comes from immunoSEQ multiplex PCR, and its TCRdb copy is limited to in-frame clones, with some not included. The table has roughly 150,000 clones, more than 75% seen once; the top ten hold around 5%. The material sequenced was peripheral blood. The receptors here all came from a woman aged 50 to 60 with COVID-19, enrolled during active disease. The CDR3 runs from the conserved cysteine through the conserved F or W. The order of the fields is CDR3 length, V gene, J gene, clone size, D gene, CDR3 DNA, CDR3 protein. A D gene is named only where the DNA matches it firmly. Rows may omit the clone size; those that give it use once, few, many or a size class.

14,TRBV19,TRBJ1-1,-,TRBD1,TGTGCCAGTAGTATGGGACAGGGGACAATTGAAGCTTTCTTT,CASSMGQGTIEAFF
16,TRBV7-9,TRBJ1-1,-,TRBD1,TGTGCCAGCAGCTTAGGACAGGGGATGATGAACACTGAAGCTTTCTTT,CASSLGQGMMNTEAFF
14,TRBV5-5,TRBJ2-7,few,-,TGTGCCAGCAGCTTGTATCCGGTTGGCTACGAGCAGTACTTC,CASSLYPVGYEQYF
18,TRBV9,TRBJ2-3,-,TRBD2,TGTGCCAGCAGCGTAGCAGTACTAGCGGCTACTAGCACAGATACGCAGTATTTT,CASSVAVLAATSTDTQYF
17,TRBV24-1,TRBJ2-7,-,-,TGTGCCACCAGTGATTTGCATGAGCCTGAGGACTCCTACGAGCAGTACTTC,CATSDLHEPEDSYEQYF
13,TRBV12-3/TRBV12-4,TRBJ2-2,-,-,TGTGCCAGCAGTTTCGTCGTCGAGGGGGAGCTGTTTTTT,CASSFVVEGELFF
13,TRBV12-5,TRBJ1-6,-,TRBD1,TGTGCTAGTGGGGGACAGTCGTATTCACCCCTCCACTTT,CASGGQSYSPLHF
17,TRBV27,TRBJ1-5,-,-,TGTGCCAGCCAACCCGGTAGTCCCCCATATAGCAATCAGCCCCAGCATTTT,CASQPGSPPYSNQPQHF
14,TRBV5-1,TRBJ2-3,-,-,TGCGCCAGCAGCTTGGGACACCCCACAGATACGCAGTATTTT,CASSLGHPTDTQYF
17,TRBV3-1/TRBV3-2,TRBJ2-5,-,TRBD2,TGTGCCAGCAGCCAAAGACTAGCGGGGGGACTTCAAGAGACCCAGTACTTC,CASSQRLAGGLQETQYF
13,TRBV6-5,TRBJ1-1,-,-,TGTGCCAGCAGTTACTCCGGGGGGACTGAAGCTTTCTTT,CASSYSGGTEAFF
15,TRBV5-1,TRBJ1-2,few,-,TGCGCCAGTAGTGATCCGGGACACCATATCGGCGGCTACACCTTC,CASSDPGHHIGGYTF
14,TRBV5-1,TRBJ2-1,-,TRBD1,TGCGCCAGCAGCTCCGGGACAGGCTACAATGAGCAGTTCTTC,CASSSGTGYNEQFF
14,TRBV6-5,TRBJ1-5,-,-,TGTGCCAGCAGTTACTCGGCAGGCAATCAGCCCCAGCATTTT,CASSYSAGNQPQHF
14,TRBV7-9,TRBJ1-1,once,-,TGTGCCAGCAGCAAACAGGACGCGAACACTGAAGCTTTCTTT,CASSKQDANTEAFF
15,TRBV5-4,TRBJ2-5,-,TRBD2,TGTGCCAGCGCCCTCAACGGGGGGATCCAAGAGACCCAGTACTTC,CASALNGGIQETQYF
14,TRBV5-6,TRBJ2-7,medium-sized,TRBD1,TGTGCCAGCAGCCTGAACAGGGGTCCCTACGAGCAGTACTTC,CASSLNRGPYEQYF
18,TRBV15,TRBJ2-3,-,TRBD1,TGTGCCACCAGCAGAGATCTTATGGGGACAGCTAGCACAGATACGCAGTATTTT,CATSRDLMGTASTDTQYF
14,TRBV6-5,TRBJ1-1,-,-,TGTGCCAGCAGTTACCCTGGACAGATCACTGAAGCTTTCTTT,CASSYPGQITEAFF
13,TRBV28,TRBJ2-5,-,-,TGTGCCAGCATGACCCCCAGCGGAGAGACCCAGTACTTC,CASMTPSGETQYF
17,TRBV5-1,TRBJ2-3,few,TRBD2,TGCGCCACCACCTTAGGATCAACAGCGGGGGGCCGGGAGACGCAGTATTTT,CATTLGSTAGGRETQYF
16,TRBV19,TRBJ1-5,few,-,TGTGCCAGTAGTATAGGGGCAGCATATAGCAATCAGCCCCAGCATTTT,CASSIGAAYSNQPQHF
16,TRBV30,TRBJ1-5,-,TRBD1,TGTGCCTGGCGTCGGAAACAGGGGAATAGCAATCAGCCCCAGCATTTT,CAWRRKQGNSNQPQHF
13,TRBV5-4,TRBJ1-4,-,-,TGTGCCAGCAGCGGACAGATAAATGAAAAACTGTTTTTT,CASSGQINEKLFF
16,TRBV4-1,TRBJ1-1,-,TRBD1,TGCGCCAGCAGCCAAGATAAGGGGACAGGGCAGACTGAAGCTTTCTTT,CASSQDKGTGQTEAFF
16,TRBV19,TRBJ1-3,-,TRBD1,TGTGCCAGTAGTACCCGTCGACAGGGAGCTGGAAACACCATATATTTT,CASSTRRQGAGNTIYF
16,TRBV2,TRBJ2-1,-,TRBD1,TGTGCCAGCAGCGAGTTCCGGGACAGGGGGGTCAATGAGCAGTTCTTC,CASSEFRDRGVNEQFF
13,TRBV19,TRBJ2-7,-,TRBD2,TGTGCCAGTAGCCTAGCGGGGGTCTACGAGCAGTACTTC,CASSLAGVYEQYF
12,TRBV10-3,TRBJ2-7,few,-,TGTGCCATCAGTGACAGGTATTACGAGCAGTACTTC,CAISDRYYEQYF
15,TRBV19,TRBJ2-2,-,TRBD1,TGTGCCAGTACCGAGGACAGGGGCAACACCGGGGAGCTGTTTTTT,CASTEDRGNTGELFF
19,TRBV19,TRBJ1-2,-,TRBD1,TGTGCCAGTATTAAGCCCCCGGGACAGGGGGCTTCTCCTAACTATGGCTACACCTTC,CASIKPPGQGASPNYGYTF
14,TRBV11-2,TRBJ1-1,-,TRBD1,TGTGCCAGCAGCCAAGGACAGGGAAACACTGAAGCTTTCTTT,CASSQGQGNTEAFF
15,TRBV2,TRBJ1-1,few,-,TGTGCCAGCAGTGAAAGTGGTCGGCAGGGCACTGAAGCTTTCTTT,CASSESGRQGTEAFF
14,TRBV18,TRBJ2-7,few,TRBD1,TGTGCCAGCTCACTGACAGGGGGCCTGGGGGAGCAGTACTTC,CASSLTGGLGEQYF
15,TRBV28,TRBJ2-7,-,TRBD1,TGTGCCAGCACCATGGCGGACAGGGGATTCTACGAGCAGTACTTC,CASTMADRGFYEQYF
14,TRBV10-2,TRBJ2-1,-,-,TGCGCCAGCAGGACTCTTGACGCCCACAATGAGCAGTTCTTC,CASRTLDAHNEQFF
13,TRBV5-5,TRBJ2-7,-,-,TGTGCCAGCAGCTCGAGGACAGATTACGAGCAGTACTTC,CASSSRTDYEQYF
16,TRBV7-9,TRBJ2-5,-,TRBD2,TGTGCCAGCAGCGTAAGCGGGGGGGCCATCCAAGAGACCCAGTACTTC,CASSVSGGAIQETQYF
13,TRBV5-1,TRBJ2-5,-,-,TGCGCCAGCAGCTTGCAGGCGGGAGAGACCCAGTACTTC,CASSLQAGETQYF
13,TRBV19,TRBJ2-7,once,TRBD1,TGTGCCAGTAGTATATACAGGGGCTACGAGCAGTACTTC,CASSIYRGYEQYF
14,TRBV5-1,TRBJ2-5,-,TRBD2,TGCGCCAGCAGCTTTGGACTAGCGGAAGAGACCCAGTACTTC,CASSFGLAEETQYF
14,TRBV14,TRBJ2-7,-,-,TGTGCCAGCAGCCCCATCGGACAGATATACGAGCAGTACTTC,CASSPIGQIYEQYF
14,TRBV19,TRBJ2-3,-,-,TGTGCCAGTAAGGACAGATTTAGCACAGATACGCAGTATTTT,CASKDRFSTDTQYF
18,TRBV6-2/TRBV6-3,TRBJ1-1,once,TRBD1,TGTGCCAGCAGTTACTACAGGAGCACAGGGGGAGGGAACACTGAAGCTTTCTTT,CASSYYRSTGGGNTEAFF
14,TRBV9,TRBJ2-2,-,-,TGTGCCAGCAGCGTTGGGGGAGGAACCGGGGAGCTGTTTTTT,CASSVGGGTGELFF
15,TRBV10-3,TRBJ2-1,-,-,TGTGCCATCAGTCCCAAAGGTGAGACTAGAGGGGAGCAGTTCTTC,CAISPKGETRGEQFF
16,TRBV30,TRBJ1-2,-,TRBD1,TGTGCCTGGAGTGTACTATGGGACAGGACCCCCTATGGCTACACCTTC,CAWSVLWDRTPYGYTF
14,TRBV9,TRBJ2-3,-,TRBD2,TGTGCCAGCAGTACTAGCGGGGGGACAGATACGCAGTATTTT,CASSTSGGTDTQYF
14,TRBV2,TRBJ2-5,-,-,TGTGCCAGCACGTTAGGGCCGGGACAAGAGACCCAGTACTTC,CASTLGPGQETQYF
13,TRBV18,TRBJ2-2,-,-,TGTGCCAGCTCACCGCAGTACACCGGGGAGCTGTTTTTT,CASSPQYTGELFF
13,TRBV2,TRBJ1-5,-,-,TGTGCCAGCAGTGAGCAGGTGTTGAGCCCCCAGCATTTT,CASSEQVLSPQHF
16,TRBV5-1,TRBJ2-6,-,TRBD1,TGCGCCAGCGGTCGGCAGGGGGAACCTGGGGCCAACGTCCTGACTTTC,CASGRQGEPGANVLTF
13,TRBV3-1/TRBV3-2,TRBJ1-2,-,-,TGTGCCAGCAGCCAAGGGGCGGGCTATGGCTACACCTTC,CASSQGAGYGYTF
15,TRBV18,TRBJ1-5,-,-,TGTGCCAGCTCCCCCGTTGGGGGCGGCAATCAGCCCCAGCATTTT,CASSPVGGGNQPQHF
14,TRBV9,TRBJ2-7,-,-,TGTGCCAGCAGCGTAGGGCCAGACTCCTACGAGCAGTACTTC,CASSVGPDSYEQYF
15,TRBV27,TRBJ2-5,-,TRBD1,TGTGCCAGCAGTTCGGGGACAGGCCACCAAGAGACCCAGTACTTC,CASSSGTGHQETQYF
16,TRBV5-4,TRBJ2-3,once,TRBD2,TGTGCCAGCAGCCATTTGACTAGCGGGGGCGAAGATACGCAGTATTTT,CASSHLTSGGEDTQYF
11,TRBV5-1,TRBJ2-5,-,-,TGCGCCAGCAGCCGACTAGAGACCCAGTACTTC,CASSRLETQYF
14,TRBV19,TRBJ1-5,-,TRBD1,TGTGCCAGTAGTTCGACAGGGGGACGGCAGCCCCAGCATTTT,CASSSTGGRQPQHF
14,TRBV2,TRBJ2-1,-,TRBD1,TGTGCCAGCACGGGGACAGGTCCCTACAATGAGCAGTTCTTC,CASTGTGPYNEQFF